A single sample is the source of the 2 T cell receptor beta chains below, sequenced in a study of vaccination effects on CD4 cells after COVID-19 (dated by TCRdb to between 2021 and 2022). Libraries were built with the immunoSEQ multiplex PCR assay. TCRdb's version of the immuneACCESS table is confined to in-frame rearrangements and falls short of the full clone set. An unresolved V gene accounts for under half of the shortfall where checked; the remainder is of unknown origin. This sample is represented by under 50,000 clones; 70% to 85% of them were singletons. Less than 2% of the sample lies in the top ten. In the ViraFEST assay, PBMC were stimulated with viral peptide pools, and antigen-specific CD4+ T cell clonotypes were then identified by expansion using TCR sequencing. After less than 13 days of culture, CD4+ T cells were isolated with the EasySep CD4+ T cell isolation kit. Each participant got two doses of an mRNA SARS-CoV-2 vaccine, either BNT162b2 or mRNA-1273.

The antigens of these receptors remain unknown. Sample: CD4+ T cells from PBMCs cultured with HCoV-NL63 spike peptides, taken after COVID-19 vaccination. The cell subset or site tag for this specimen amounts to: HCoV-NL63 spike overlapping peptide pool stimulation. The receptors were gathered from a human donor who received a COVID-19 vaccine. Some clones in this sample may be carry-over from other donors' samples.

CDR3 in DNA: TGTGCCAGCAGGGAATCGGGAACCAACTATGGCTACACCTTC. Protein: CASRESGTNYGYTF. V is TRBV28 and J is TRBJ1-2; D unclear. Germline V gene lookup returns CDR1 MDHEN and CDR2 SYDVKM. This CDR3 has 14 residues. Trimming shortened V by 6 bases and J by 2 bases, and 13 bases separated the two germline ends.

The chain links TRBV5-1 to TRBJ1-6; possibly TRBD1 for D (6 bases). Per the germline V gene, CDR1 is SGHRS and CDR2 is YFSETQ. Between the trimmed V and J ends, which lost 0 bases and 0 bases, there was a span of 10 bases. CDR3 length: 17 residues. DNA for the CDR3: TGCGCCAGCAGCTTGGAAGGGGGAAGCTCCTATAATTCACCCCTCCACTTT. Translating it yields CASSLEGGSSYNSPLHF.